This TCR beta chain comes out of a study of cytotoxic CD8 clonotypes in ibrutinib-treated CLL. To note about this clone: What it binds is unknown.

PBMCs were cryopreserved, and around 1.9 micrograms of genomic DNA from them went into TCR beta libraries. The CDR3 is 15 residues long. V shed 4 bases, J shed 1 base, and the junction held 5 bases outside the gene matches. Germline V gene data show CDR1 as SGHKS and CDR2 as YYEKEE (reference sequence). Study conclusions and caveats: Private clonotypes, not public ones, expanded at ibrutinib response. Clonality went up at ibrutinib response and then declined back toward baseline at progression. Age-matched healthy donor levels were exceeded by baseline clonality, which tracked circulating CD8+ T-cell counts.

Generated by immunoSEQ multiplex PCR, the TCRdb table keeps only in-frame clones and is missing some. Here the sample spans around 150,000 clones, about 88% being singletons. J is TRBJ2-1 and V is TRBV5-5, with 7 bases that match TRBD2. The sample consisted of PBMCs, taken at disease progression, from a patient treated with ibrutinib. The sequence derives from a human donor with chronic lymphocytic leukemia. CDR3 sequence reads: CASSLREGSYNEQFF. DNA for the CDR3: TGTGCCAGCAGCCTTAGGGAGGGGTCCTACAATGAGCAGTTCTTC.